This record concerns one T cell receptor beta chain sequence. In germline, CDR1 is SGDLS, CDR2 YYNGEE. J was trimmed by 7 bases and V by 0 bases; bases with no gene match: 5. The CDR3 spans 14 residues. This entry comes from a study of blood T cell repertoires in COVID-19. Across the study: Spain, Italy and the United States supplied samples that represented acute and convalescent COVID-19. In each case, the material was cDNA or gDNA derived from T cells, B-cell-depleted T cells, or PBMCs.

Assay: immunoSEQ multiplex PCR; the TCRdb copy retains only in-frame clones and omits some. The sample yields around 250,000 clones, roughly nine tenths seen once. The sequenced sample consisted of peripheral blood. The clonotype comes from a middle-aged woman who had recovered from COVID-19. V is TRBV9 and J is TRBJ2-3, with TRBD2 identical over 7 bases. DNA for the CDR3: TGTGCCAGCAGCGTAGGGCTAGCGGCTCATACGCAGTATTTT. Amino acids: CASSVGLAAHTQYF.